The present T cell receptor beta chain was sequenced within a study of blood T cell repertoires in COVID-19. As for the study in general: Donors in the United States, Italy and Spain gave samples during acute or convalescent COVID-19.

The CDR3 has 13 residues. V was cut by 6 bases and J by 1 base, with 7 bases left in between. In the original processing: Reference gene primer amplification yielded estimated nucleated cell counts. Repertoires were generated with immunoSEQ multiplex PCR, while TCRdb's copy carries only in-frame clones and drops some. That table gives V, J and clone size, and the DNA gave D and trimming. The sample records 100,000 or so clones, 84% being singletons. The chain couples TRBV12-3 or TRBV12-4 to TRBJ1-5; weak D call: TRBD1 (6 bases). This clonotype originated in a human donor in a cohort sampled during active COVID-19. The sequenced sample consisted of peripheral blood. The CDR3: CASRGTSNQPQHF. CDR3 coding DNA: TGTGCCAGCAGAGGGACAAGCAATCAGCCCCAGCATTTT.